The 3 T cell receptor beta chains listed next were all sequenced from one sample in a study of prognosis after radiotherapy for stage I lung cancer. Two-round multiplex PCR on genomic DNA was the method by which TCR beta CDR3 was amplified. Primers specific to each TRBV and TRBJ gene drove first-round PCR. TCRdb analysed the multiplex PCR reads with MiXCR anew, one entry per CDR3 protein. The sample contains 30,000 to 35,000 distinct CDR3 sequences, around 32% of which appear only once. Sample: PBMCs, taken before or after stereotactic body radiation therapy (not recorded which). The receptors come from a donor over 45 with non-small cell lung cancer.

The table lists this clonotype with many counts. The chain has TRBV20-1 and TRBJ2-7; 7 bases fit TRBD1. V dropped 4 bases and J dropped 9; count of bases not matched to a gene: 9. Germline loops: CDR1 DFQATT, CDR2 SNEGSKA (reference sequence). This CDR3 has 12 amino acids. The DNA of the CDR3 is TGCAGTGCTACCCCGGGACAGCGTCGGCAGTACTTC. Its translation: CSATPGQRRQYF.

This clonotype was seen repeatedly, ten times or more. The chain carries TRBV27 and TRBJ1-2; TRBD1 matches at 7 bases. This CDR3 has 14 amino acids. The germline gives CDR1 MNHEY, CDR2 SMNVEV (reference sequence). Losses at the gene ends were 5 bases for V and 5 bases for J; bases not matched to a gene: 8. The CDR3 nucleotides read TGTGCCAGCAGTCTCTCCAACAGGGGATATGGCTACACCTTC. Translated: CASSLSNRGYGYTF.

The chain employs TRBV5-1 and TRBJ2-1; D is perhaps TRBD1 (6 bases). The CDR3 is 15 amino acids. V shed 4 bases and J shed 6 bases, with 17 bases lying between them. The germline CDR1 and CDR2 sequences are SGHRS and YFSETQ. The chain's CDR3 is CASSPGDARANEQFF. CDR3 DNA sequence: TGCGCCAGCAGCCCAGGGGACGCAAGGGCCAATGAGCAGTTCTTC.